These 11 T cell receptor beta chains were sequenced from one sample in a study of beta chain features in type 1 diabetes. Expressed TCRB transcripts were sequenced because the entire RNA isolate underwent reverse transcription. The protocol was immunoSEQ multiplex PCR, while the TCRdb copy is restricted to in-frame clones and leaves out a portion. The sample carries 130,000 to 150,000 clones, about 10% recorded once. Specimen: naive CD4+ T cells from blood. The receptors stem from a man aged 18 to 35 in good health.

In this sample, this clone turned up a few times. The V gene is TRBV25-1, the J gene TRBJ2-3; D is possibly TRBD2 (7 bases). V was cut by 5 bases and J by 4 bases, with 19 bases left in between. The length of the CDR3 is 16 residues. The germline V gene has CDR1 MGHDK and CDR2 SYGVNS. This CDR3 reads CASSPETGGRADTQYF. The CDR3, as DNA: TGTGCCAGCAGTCCTGAAACGGGGGGCCGGGCAGATACGCAGTATTTT.

This clone was recorded a few times. The rearrangement uses TRBV6-1 and TRBJ2-2, with 9 bases aligning to TRBD2. The V gene end was trimmed by 6 bases and the J gene end by 3 bases; junction bases not matched to a gene: 2. CDR1 and CDR2 (germline): MNHNS, SASEGT. This CDR3 contains 14 residues. DNA of the CDR3: TGTGCCAGCAGCAGACTAGCGGACACCGGGGAGCTGTTTTTT. Translating gives CASSRLADTGELFF.

This clone was observed a few times. This chain connects TRBV10-2 to TRBJ2-7; TRBD1 matches 9 bases. Germline CDR1 and CDR2: WSHSY and SAAADI. The CDR3 totals 17 residues. Trimming at V came to 6 bases and at J to 0 bases, leaving 12 bases not matched to a gene. The CDR3 bases are TGCGCCAGCAGACGGGACAGGGTTGGTATGGACTCCTACGAGCAGTACTTC. Amino acid sequence: CASRRDRVGMDSYEQYF.

This clone has just a few counts. The chain couples TRBV5-1 to TRBJ2-5; D is undetermined. The J call is uncertain, as TRBJ2-7 better fits the DNA end. From germline, CDR1 is SGHRS and CDR2 YFSETQ. The CDR3 spans 15 residues. This CDR3 reads CASSLGSRSSYEQYF. In DNA form, the CDR3 reads TGCGCCAGCAGCCTTGGGTCAAGGAGCTCCTACGAGCAGTACTTC.

The V call is TRBV28, the J call TRBJ2-2; 8 bases fit TRBD2. This CDR3 has 14 residues. V shed 6 bases, J shed 0 bases, and the junction held 0 bases outside the gene matches. Germline V gene data show CDR1 as MDHEN and CDR2 as SYDVKM. The CDR3 nucleotides read TGTGCCAGCAGGGGACTAGCGAACACCGGGGAGCTGTTTTTT. Protein sequence: CASRGLANTGELFF.

This clone was observed a single time. The V gene is TRBV6-5, the J gene TRBJ1-4, with D maybe TRBD1 (6 bases). Germline CDR1 reads MNHEY; CDR2 reads SVGAGI. Trimming took off 0 bases at V and 9 bases at J, with 14 bases between the two ends. CDR3 length equals 15 residues. DNA of the CDR3: TGTGCCAGCAGTTACTCCGGGACAAACCCTCAAAAACTGTTTTTT. Its protein is CASSYSGTNPQKLFF.

This rearrangement joins TRBV5-4 to TRBJ2-3; 14 bases map to TRBD2. CDR3 length: 16 amino acids. Trimming removed 4 bases from V and 9 bases from J; junction bases left unmatched: 10. The germline CDR1 and CDR2 sequences are SGHNT and YYREEE (reference sequence). CDR3 in amino acids: CASSDQTSGGAGTQYF. The CDR3 nucleotides are TGTGCCAGCAGCGACCAGACTAGCGGGGGGGCTGGGACGCAGTATTTT.

The gene calls are TRBV10-1 and TRBJ2-2; 7 bases match TRBD1. The CDR3 runs to 16 residues. In germline, CDR1 is WNHNN, CDR2 SYGVQD (reference sequence). V trimming: 2 bases; J trimming: 0 bases; junction bases outside the gene matches: 3. The CDR3 coding sequence is TGCGCCAGCAGTGAGACAGGGGCATCGAACACCGGGGAGCTGTTTTTT. Encoded protein: CASSETGASNTGELFF.

This chain joins TRBV7-9 and TRBJ2-3; 8 bases match TRBD2. This CDR3 region has 15 residues. Germline V CDR1 and CDR2: SEHNR, FQNEAQ (reference sequence). With 5 bases clipped from V and 3 bases from J, the junction kept 7 bases outside the gene matches. CDR3 DNA: TGTGCCAGCAGCCCGGCGGGGGGCGGGACAGATACGCAGTATTTT. As protein: CASSPAGGGTDTQYF. Full variable domain (remainder filled in from reference TRBV7-9 and TRBJ2-3): DTGVSQNPRHKITKRGQNVTFRCDPISEHNRLYWYRQTLGQGPEFLTYFQNEAQLEKSRLLSDRFSAERPKGSFSTLEIQRTEQGDSAMYLCASSPAGGGTDTQYFGPGTRLTVL.

In its sample, this clone was seen a few times. The rearrangement joins TRBV6-5 to TRBJ2-7; 9 nucleotides match TRBD1. Germline V gene sequence: CDR1 MNHEY, CDR2 SVGAGI. Unmatched junction bases numbered 9, after V lost 6 bases and J lost 3 bases. The CDR3 is 15 residues long. The CDR3 nucleotides are TGTGCCAGCAGATACACAGGGGGCGTCGTCTACGAGCAGTACTTC. Residues: CASRYTGGVVYEQYF.

This chain joins TRBV7-2 and TRBJ2-1; 7 positions agree with TRBD1. The CDR3 is made up of 16 amino acids. The junction had 6 bases not matched to a gene; V was cut back by 1 base and J by 3 bases. Germline V gene data show CDR1 as SGHTA and CDR2 as FQGNSA. CDR3 nucleotide sequence: TGTGCCAGCAGCTTAGAGGGGACAGAGAACTACAATGAGCAGTTCTTC. Protein: CASSLEGTENYNEQFF.